This T cell receptor (beta chain) came from a study of blood T cell repertoires in COVID-19. Study context: Both acute and convalescent COVID-19 samples were obtained from the United States, Italy and Spain.

Germline V gene data show CDR1 as KGHSH and CDR2 as LQKENI. J was trimmed by 7 bases and V by 3 bases; bases with no gene match: 5. The CDR3 spans 14 residues. Per the original data handling: Estimation of nucleated cell counts relied on the amplification of reference gene primers. The data were produced by immunoSEQ multiplex PCR, yet TCRdb's version contains in-frame clones alone and is incomplete. The V and J calls and clone size come from that table; D and trimming were worked out from the DNA. The data show under 250,000 clones, approximately 85% seen once. The specimen sequenced was PBMCs or T cells enriched from blood (not recorded which). The receptor was derived from a woman in her fifties or sixties with acute COVID-19. The rearrangement joins TRBV18 to TRBJ2-7; TRBD1 matches at 11 bases. In DNA, the CDR3 is TGTGCCAGCTCACCGGGACAGGGGGATCGGGAGCAGTACTTC. Translation gives CASSPGQGDREQYF.